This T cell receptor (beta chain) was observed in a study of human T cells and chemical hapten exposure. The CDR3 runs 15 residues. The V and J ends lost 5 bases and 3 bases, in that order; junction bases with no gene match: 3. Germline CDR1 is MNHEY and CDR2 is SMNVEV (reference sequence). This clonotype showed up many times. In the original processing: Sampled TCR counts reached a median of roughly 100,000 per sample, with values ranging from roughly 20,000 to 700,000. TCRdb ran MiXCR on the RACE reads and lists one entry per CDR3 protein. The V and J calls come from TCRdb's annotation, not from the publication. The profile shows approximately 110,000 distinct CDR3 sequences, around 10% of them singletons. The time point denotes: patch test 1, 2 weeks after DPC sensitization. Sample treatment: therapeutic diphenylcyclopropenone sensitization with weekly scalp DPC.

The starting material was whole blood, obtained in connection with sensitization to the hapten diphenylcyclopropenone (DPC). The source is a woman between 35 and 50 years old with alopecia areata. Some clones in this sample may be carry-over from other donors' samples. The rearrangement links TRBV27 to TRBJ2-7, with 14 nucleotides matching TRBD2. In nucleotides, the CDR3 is TGTGCCAGCAGTCCAGGGACTAGCGGGGGCTACGAGCAGTACTTC. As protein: CASSPGTSGGYEQYF.